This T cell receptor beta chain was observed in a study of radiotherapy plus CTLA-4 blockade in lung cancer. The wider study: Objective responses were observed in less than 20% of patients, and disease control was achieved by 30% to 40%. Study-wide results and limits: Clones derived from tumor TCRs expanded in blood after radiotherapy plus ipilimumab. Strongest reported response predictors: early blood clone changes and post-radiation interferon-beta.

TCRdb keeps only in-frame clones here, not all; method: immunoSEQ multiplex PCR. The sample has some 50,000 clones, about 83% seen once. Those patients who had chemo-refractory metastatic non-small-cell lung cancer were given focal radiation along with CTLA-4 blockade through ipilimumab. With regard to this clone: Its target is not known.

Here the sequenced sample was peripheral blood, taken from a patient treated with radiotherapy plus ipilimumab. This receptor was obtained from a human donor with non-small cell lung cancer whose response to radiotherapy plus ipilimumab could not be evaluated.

CDR3 region: CASSYQETQYF. The DNA for the CDR3 is TGTGCCAGCAGCTACCAAGAGACCCAGTACTTC. The chain couples TRBV6-5 to TRBJ2-5; D gene unclear. Germline V gene lookup returns CDR1 MNHEY and CDR2 SVGAGI. The V gene lost 6 bases and the J gene lost 0 bases, with 2 bases spanning the gap. CDR3 length: 11 residues.